Sequencing of this T cell receptor (beta chain) was carried out in a study of cytomegalovirus exposure and HLA in healthy donors. Study results and limitations: In a later analysis, several top co-occurrence clusters appeared linked to parvovirus B19, influenza, CMV and Epstein-Barr virus.

The primer mix had 60 Vbeta and 13 Jbeta primers. Data came from immunoSEQ multiplex PCR; TCRdb stores just in-frame clones and leaves some out. The table includes about 160,000 clones, roughly 80% detected once. V dropped 2 bases and J dropped 9; count of bases not matched to a gene: 6. Per germline, CDR1 MNHNY and CDR2 SVGAGI (reference sequence). CDR3 length: 15 amino acids. About this clone: Its antigen is not known.

The material sequenced was PBMCs. This receptor was identified in a man aged 45-65 years in good health and CMV-seropositive. The V gene is TRBV6-6, the J gene TRBJ1-4; 10 bases line up with TRBD1. This CDR3 is CASSYSRDRGKKLFF. CDR3 in DNA: TGTGCCAGCAGTTACAGTCGGGACAGGGGTAAAAAACTGTTTTTT.